The entry below gives a single T cell receptor beta chain sequence along with its context. This entry belongs to a study of blood T cell repertoires in COVID-19. Study as a whole: Samples taken during acute and convalescent COVID-19 were collected in the United States, Italy and Spain. Sources were T cells, B-cell-depleted T cells, or PBMCs; the material itself was cDNA or gDNA.

Per the study methods: Using reference gene primer amplification, nucleated cell counts were estimated. Libraries were prepared by immunoSEQ multiplex PCR; TCRdb keeps only in-frame clonotypes and omits some of them. V, J and clone size derive from that table, while D and trimming were established from the DNA sequence. The sample yields roughly 250,000 clones, about 68% seen once. In germline, CDR1 is SGHTA, CDR2 FQGNSA. V gave up 1 base and J gave up 1 base; unmatched junction bases: 3. The CDR3 loop spans 16 amino acids. The chain is built from TRBV7-2 and TRBJ2-3; 9 bases are a match to TRBD1. This sequence originates from an elderly woman with acute or convalescent COVID-19. The sequenced material came from peripheral blood. The CDR3 DNA reads as TGTGCCAGCAGCTTAGATAGGACAGGGGGCACAGATACGCAGTATTTT. Translating gives CASSLDRTGGTDTQYF.